A selection of T cell receptor beta chains follows, all from one sample in a study of identical twins. TCRdb ran MiXCR on the 5' RACE reads and lists one entry per CDR3 protein. This sample has 600,000 to 800,000 distinct CDR3 sequences, with 21% found just once. These same data were also listed under a study on T cells expressing NK-cell markers.

Source material: PBMCs. These TCRs come from a woman aged 18-29 years in good health. CDR3s include the opening cysteine and the closing phenylalanine or tryptophan. The D gene is left open where the match is weak. Expanded clones are given a class, and other clones once, few, many or no size at all.

abundance: NA; v_gene: TRBV15; d_gene: TRBD1; j_gene: TRBJ2-1; CDR3nt: TGTGCCACCAGACCCTCCGGGACAGGGGAGAATGAGCAGTTCTTC; CDR3aa: CATRPSGTGENEQFF
abundance: many; v_gene: TRBV20-1; d_gene: TRBD2; j_gene: TRBJ2-5; CDR3nt: TGCAGTGCTGAGGGACTAGCGGGAGAGGGAGGACAAGAGACCCAGTACTTC; CDR3aa: CSAEGLAGEGGQETQYF
abundance: NA; v_gene: TRBV12-3/TRBV12-4; d_gene: TRBD2; j_gene: TRBJ2-1; CDR3nt: TGTGCCAGCAACCCTAGCGGGAGGGGTTACAATGAGCAGTTCTTC; CDR3aa: CASNPSGRGYNEQFF
abundance: few; v_gene: TRBV3-1; d_gene: TRBD2; j_gene: TRBJ2-3; CDR3nt: TGTGCCAGCAGCCAGGCCCTCGTCACCTCTAGCGGGGGCACAGATACGCAGTATTTT; CDR3aa: CASSQALVTSSGGTDTQYF
abundance: NA; v_gene: TRBV20-1; d_gene: TRBD2; j_gene: TRBJ2-7; CDR3nt: TGCAGTGTGAGACTAGCGGGAGAAGAGCAGTACTTC; CDR3aa: CSVRLAGEEQYF
abundance: NA; v_gene: TRBV7-9; d_gene: NA; j_gene: TRBJ1-6; CDR3nt: TGTGCCAGCAGCTTAGCGGAGGGGGTGTATAATTCACCCCTCCACTTT; CDR3aa: CASSLAEGVYNSPLHF
abundance: few; v_gene: TRBV10-3; d_gene: NA; j_gene: TRBJ2-7; CDR3nt: TGTGCCATCAGTCATGGGGATAGGCAGTACTTC; CDR3aa: CAISHGDRQYF
abundance: NA; v_gene: TRBV19; d_gene: NA; j_gene: TRBJ1-5; CDR3nt: TGTGCCAGTAGTTGGAGCGCGAATCAGCCCCAGCATTTT; CDR3aa: CASSWSANQPQHF
abundance: many; v_gene: TRBV20-1; d_gene: TRBD2; j_gene: TRBJ2-1; CDR3nt: TGCAGTGCTAGAGACTCCCGACTAGCGGCTAGGGTTCCGTTCTTC; CDR3aa: CSARDSRLAARVPFF
abundance: NA; v_gene: TRBV27; d_gene: TRBD1; j_gene: TRBJ2-3; CDR3nt: TGTGCCAGCAGCCCGACAGGGTGGGCAGATACGCAGTATTTT; CDR3aa: CASSPTGWADTQYF
abundance: few; v_gene: TRBV9; d_gene: NA; j_gene: TRBJ2-3; CDR3nt: TGTGCCAGCAGCGTATCTGGGGGGAACACAGATACGCAGTATTTT; CDR3aa: CASSVSGGNTDTQYF
abundance: NA; v_gene: TRBV28; d_gene: TRBD2; j_gene: TRBJ2-1; CDR3nt: TGTGCCAGCATTTCCCTAGCGGGAGGACATCGCTCCTACAATGAGCAGTTCTTC; CDR3aa: CASISLAGGHRSYNEQFF
abundance: few; v_gene: TRBV12-3/TRBV12-4; d_gene: NA; j_gene: TRBJ2-4; CDR3nt: TGTGCCAGCAGTTGGGCAGGGGTGGTAAACATTCAGTACTTC; CDR3aa: CASSWAGVVNIQYF
abundance: NA; v_gene: TRBV12-3/TRBV12-4; d_gene: TRBD1; j_gene: TRBJ2-7; CDR3nt: TGTGCCAGCAGTTTAGTACCCCCGGGACAGGGAGGACACGAGCAGTACTTC; CDR3aa: CASSLVPPGQGGHEQYF
abundance: many; v_gene: TRBV20-1; d_gene: NA; j_gene: TRBJ2-7; CDR3nt: TGCAGTGCTAGAGATCGCGACTTCACCTACGAGCAGTACTTC; CDR3aa: CSARDRDFTYEQYF
abundance: many; v_gene: TRBV29-1; d_gene: NA; j_gene: TRBJ2-1; CDR3nt: TGCAGCGCCGACTTTTACAATGAGCAGTTCTTC; CDR3aa: CSADFYNEQFF
abundance: NA; v_gene: TRBV19; d_gene: TRBD2; j_gene: TRBJ2-1; CDR3nt: TGTGCCAGCTACCCCGGGACTAGCTCAGGGAGGGGCTACAATGAGCAGTTCTTC; CDR3aa: CASYPGTSSGRGYNEQFF
abundance: NA; v_gene: TRBV28; d_gene: NA; j_gene: TRBJ2-1; CDR3nt: TGTGCCAGCAGTCCCCTGGGACCGGGTGAGCAGTTCTTC; CDR3aa: CASSPLGPGEQFF
abundance: few; v_gene: TRBV20-1; d_gene: NA; j_gene: TRBJ2-7; CDR3nt: TGCAGTGCTAGGATCGACTCCTACGAGCAGTACTTC; CDR3aa: CSARIDSYEQYF
abundance: many; v_gene: TRBV12-3/TRBV12-4; d_gene: NA; j_gene: TRBJ2-1; CDR3nt: TGTGCCAGCAGTCCTTCCTCCGGACGCAGCTCCTACAATGAGCAGTTCTTC; CDR3aa: CASSPSSGRSSYNEQFF
abundance: NA; v_gene: TRBV29-1; d_gene: NA; j_gene: TRBJ2-7; CDR3nt: TGCAGCGCTCAGAAGGCGGGACTCTCCTACGAGCAGTACTTC; CDR3aa: CSAQKAGLSYEQYF
abundance: NA; v_gene: TRBV12-3/TRBV12-4; d_gene: TRBD1; j_gene: TRBJ2-1; CDR3nt: TGTGCCAGCAGTTTTGACAGGGCGGGTAACAATGAGCAGTTCTTC; CDR3aa: CASSFDRAGNNEQFF
abundance: few; v_gene: TRBV13; d_gene: TRBD2; j_gene: TRBJ2-7; CDR3nt: TGTGCCAGCAGCTTAGGAGGGTGGGCGGGACTAGCGGCCTCCTACGAGCAGTACTTC; CDR3aa: CASSLGGWAGLAASYEQYF
abundance: NA; v_gene: TRBV15; d_gene: TRBD1; j_gene: TRBJ2-1; CDR3nt: TGTGCCACCAGCAGAGATTTCCCGGGACAGGGGATGGGTGAGCAGTTCTTC; CDR3aa: CATSRDFPGQGMGEQFF
abundance: NA; v_gene: TRBV15; d_gene: NA; j_gene: TRBJ2-6; CDR3nt: TGTGCCACCAGCAGAGTCGGGGGAGCTGGGGCCAACGTCCTGACTTTC; CDR3aa: CATSRVGGAGANVLTF
abundance: NA; v_gene: TRBV12-5; d_gene: TRBD2; j_gene: TRBJ2-2; CDR3nt: TGTGCTAGTGGTCCCGCGACTAGCGGGAGGTCCGGGGAGCTGTTTTTT; CDR3aa: CASGPATSGRSGELFF
abundance: few; v_gene: TRBV12-3/TRBV12-4; d_gene: NA; j_gene: TRBJ2-7; CDR3nt: TGTGCCAGCAGTTTGACCCAGGACCCCGGGTACGAGCAGTACTTC; CDR3aa: CASSLTQDPGYEQYF
abundance: many; v_gene: TRBV4-3; d_gene: TRBD2; j_gene: TRBJ2-7; CDR3nt: TGCGCCAGCAGCTTTACTCCTAGCGGGAGGACAGGGGAGCAGTACTTC; CDR3aa: CASSFTPSGRTGEQYF
abundance: NA; v_gene: TRBV7-9; d_gene: NA; j_gene: TRBJ2-7; CDR3nt: TGTGCCAGCAGCTTAGATGCAGACGACGAGCAGTACTTC; CDR3aa: CASSLDADDEQYF
abundance: NA; v_gene: TRBV2; d_gene: NA; j_gene: TRBJ2-1; CDR3nt: TGTGCCAGCAGTTTCCGGGGCAGCCGCTCCTACAATGAGCAGTTCTTC; CDR3aa: CASSFRGSRSYNEQFF
abundance: many; v_gene: TRBV24-1; d_gene: NA; j_gene: TRBJ2-1; CDR3nt: TGTGCCACCAGTGGGACAGACTTCAATGAGCAGTTCTTC; CDR3aa: CATSGTDFNEQFF
abundance: few; v_gene: TRBV29-1; d_gene: TRBD2; j_gene: TRBJ2-3; CDR3nt: TGCAGCGTTTCGCGGAGCGGGGGAAGCACAGATACGCAGTATTTT; CDR3aa: CSVSRSGGSTDTQYF
abundance: NA; v_gene: TRBV7-2; d_gene: TRBD2; j_gene: TRBJ2-1; CDR3nt: TGTGCCAGCAGCTACGGAGCGGGAGCTTACAATGAGCAGTTCTTC; CDR3aa: CASSYGAGAYNEQFF
abundance: once; v_gene: TRBV7-2; d_gene: TRBD1; j_gene: TRBJ2-7; CDR3nt: TGTGCCAGCACCCGGACAGGGCCCCACGAGCAGTACTTC; CDR3aa: CASTRTGPHEQYF
abundance: few; v_gene: TRBV5-1; d_gene: NA; j_gene: TRBJ1-3; CDR3nt: TGCGCCAGCGGACCGGGACACCCCTCTGGAAACACCATATATTTT; CDR3aa: CASGPGHPSGNTIYF
abundance: many; v_gene: TRBV12-3/TRBV12-4; d_gene: NA; j_gene: TRBJ2-2; CDR3nt: TGTGCCAGCAGAACCTCAAGGGGGGTGGGCGGGGAGCTGTTTTTT; CDR3aa: CASRTSRGVGGELFF
abundance: many; v_gene: TRBV27; d_gene: NA; j_gene: TRBJ1-6; CDR3nt: TGTGCCAGCAGTTTAGGTTATTCACCCCTCCACTTT; CDR3aa: CASSLGYSPLHF
abundance: NA; v_gene: TRBV30; d_gene: NA; j_gene: TRBJ2-1; CDR3nt: TGTGCCTGGGCCGGGACGGGCAATGAGCAGTTCTTC; CDR3aa: CAWAGTGNEQFF
abundance: few; v_gene: TRBV29-1; d_gene: NA; j_gene: TRBJ2-2; CDR3nt: TGCAGCGTGGGCGGACACAGCGGGGAGCTGTTTTTT; CDR3aa: CSVGGHSGELFF
abundance: NA; v_gene: TRBV12-3/TRBV12-4; d_gene: NA; j_gene: TRBJ2-7; CDR3nt: TGTGCCAGCAGTCCCCGTGAACCCTACGAGCAGTACTTC; CDR3aa: CASSPREPYEQYF
abundance: many; v_gene: TRBV12-3/TRBV12-4; d_gene: NA; j_gene: TRBJ1-5; CDR3nt: TGTGCCAGCAGCCCCTGGGGGGGGCAGGTTACCAATCAGCCCCAGCATTTT; CDR3aa: CASSPWGGQVTNQPQHF
abundance: few; v_gene: TRBV6-1; d_gene: TRBD2; j_gene: TRBJ2-5; CDR3nt: TGTGCCACCCGACTAGCGGAACAAGAGACCCAGTACTTC; CDR3aa: CATRLAEQETQYF
abundance: few; v_gene: TRBV9; d_gene: TRBD2; j_gene: TRBJ2-5; CDR3nt: TGTGCCAGCAGCGTACTAGCGGGGGGAGGAGAGACCCAGTACTTC; CDR3aa: CASSVLAGGGETQYF
abundance: many; v_gene: TRBV29-1; d_gene: NA; j_gene: TRBJ2-7; CDR3nt: TGCAGCGTTAAGGGGAGCTCCTACGAGCAGTACTTC; CDR3aa: CSVKGSSYEQYF
abundance: NA; v_gene: TRBV20-1; d_gene: NA; j_gene: TRBJ2-5; CDR3nt: TGCAGTGCTAGCGGGGAGGTCCAAGAGACCCAGTACTTC; CDR3aa: CSASGEVQETQYF